This paragraph covers one T cell receptor beta chain sequence. This entry is derived from a study of T cell changes during pregnancy in multiple sclerosis. Assay: immunoSEQ multiplex PCR; the TCRdb copy retains only in-frame clones and omits some. The sample carries 100,000 or so clones, roughly nine tenths recorded once. The CDR3 runs to 17 residues. Deletions cut 1 base from V and 0 bases from J, with 11 bases between. CDR1 is SGHDT, CDR2 YYEEEE, per germline. The sequences come from peripheral blood, collected after pregnancy. The V gene is TRBV5-6, the J gene TRBJ1-6, with D maybe TRBD1 (6 bases). The sequence was collected from a female donor with multiple sclerosis, enrolled in a pregnancy study. CDR3 nucleotides: TGTGCCAGCAGCTTGTCCCCGGACAGCTCCTATAATTCACCCCTCCACTTT. Its protein product is CASSLSPDSSYNSPLHF.